The 29 T cell receptor beta chains listed next were all sequenced from one sample in a study of blood T cell repertoires in COVID-19. Only in-frame clones appear in the TCRdb table, and some are missing; sequencing was by immunoSEQ multiplex PCR. The table has 150,000 to 200,000 clones, 86% seen once. Sequenced sample: peripheral blood. The receptors were gathered from a man between 70 and 80 years old with acute or convalescent COVID-19.

The V gene is TRBV19, the J gene TRBJ2-5, with 10 bases fitting TRBD2. Germline loops: CDR1 LNHDA, CDR2 SQIVND (reference sequence). The CDR3 is 16 amino acids. J lost 5 bases, V lost 5 bases, and 11 bases had no gene match. CDR3 sequence reads: CASSESVGTSEETQYF. CDR3 DNA: TGTGCCAGTAGTGAAAGCGTCGGGACTAGCGAGGAGACCCAGTACTTC. The complete variable domain, with remaining parts taken from reference TRBV19 and TRBJ2-5, reads DGGITQSPKYLFRKEGQNVTLSCEQNLNHDAMYWYRQDPGQGLRLIYYSQIVNDFQKGDIAEGYSVSREKKESFPLTVTSAQKNPTAFYLCASSESVGTSEETQYFGPGTRLLVL.

V usage is TRBV19 and J usage is TRBJ2-1, with TRBD2 matching over 11 bases. CDR1 LNHDA and CDR2 SQIVND come from the germline V gene (reference sequence). The CDR3 is 15 residues long. The trim removed 4 bases at V and 6 bases at J, leaving 5 bases unmatched. The CDR3 sequence: CASSSSGGAGNEQFF. The CDR3 coding sequence is TGTGCCAGTAGTAGTAGCGGGGGGGCCGGCAATGAGCAGTTCTTC. Full variable domain (outside the CDR3, taken from reference TRBV19 and TRBJ2-1): DGGITQSPKYLFRKEGQNVTLSCEQNLNHDAMYWYRQDPGQGLRLIYYSQIVNDFQKGDIAEGYSVSREKKESFPLTVTSAQKNPTAFYLCASSSSGGAGNEQFFGPGTRLTVL.

This clone was recorded once. This chain uses TRBV7-9 with TRBJ1-1, with 10 bases aligning to TRBD1. Looked up from germline, CDR1 is SEHNR and CDR2 is FQNEAQ (reference sequence). The CDR3 has 15 residues. V lost 6 bases, J lost 3 bases, and 7 bases stayed unmatched. CDR3 sequence (DNA): TGTGCCAGCAGTGACAGGGGGCTTAAGGACACTGAAGCTTTCTTT. This gives the protein CASSDRGLKDTEAFF.

This sequence joins TRBV6-5 and TRBJ1-4; D ambiguous. The germline V gene encodes CDR1 MNHEY and CDR2 SVGAGI. This CDR3 has 15 residues. The V gene lost 6 bases and the J gene lost 8 bases, with 19 bases spanning the gap. This CDR3 reads CASRSPVTEIEKLFF. CDR3 nucleotides: TGTGCCAGCAGATCCCCGGTCACAGAAATCGAAAAACTGTTTTTT.

As for this clone: At one end, the junction sequence differs from germline, possibly due to a read error. The chain joins TRBV5-4 to TRBJ1-1; 9 bases are shared with TRBD1. Germline V gene lookup returns CDR1 SGHNT and CDR2 YYREEE (reference sequence). The CDR3 contains 15 residues. The CDR3 spells CASSLGTGLNTEAFF. The CDR3 DNA follows: TGTGCCAGCAGCTTAGGGACAGGGTTGAATACTGAAGCTTTCTTT. Variable domain in full (rest from reference TRBV5-4 and TRBJ1-1): ETGVTQSPTHLIKTRGQQVTLRCSSQSGHNTVSWYQQALGQGPQFIFQYYREEENGRGNFPPRFSGLQFPNYSSELNVNALELDDSALYLCASSLGTGLNTEAFFGQGTRLTVV.

This clone appeared once. The CDR3 bases are TGTGCCAGCAGCCGAGGGTCCCGATCTTACACCGGGGAGCTGTTTTTT. Amino acids: CASSRGSRSYTGELFF. The chain joins TRBV7-6 to TRBJ2-2; D may be TRBD2 (5 bases). CDR3 size: 16 residues. CDR1 and CDR2 from the germline V gene are SGHVS and FNYEAQ. V dropped 5 bases and J dropped 3 bases, with 16 bases sitting between them.

The rearrangement uses TRBV14 and TRBJ2-7, with TRBD1 matching 11 bases. This CDR3 region has 14 residues. The trim removed 1 base at V and 11 bases at J, leaving 7 bases unmatched. The germline gives CDR1 SGHDN, CDR2 FVKESK. The CDR3 protein is CASSQGWTGGIEYF. For the CDR3, the DNA is TGTGCCAGCAGCCAAGGGTGGACAGGGGGCATTGAGTACTTC.

V usage is TRBV14 and J usage is TRBJ2-2, with D perhaps matching TRBD2 (6 bases). V was pared by 6 bases and J by 3 bases, with 11 bases between. The germline V gene has CDR1 SGHDN and CDR2 FVKESK. The CDR3 loop spans 14 amino acids. Written as DNA, the CDR3 is TGTGCCAGCAGTTTTTGGGGGGACACCGGGGAGCTGTTTTTT. It codes for CASSFWGDTGELFF.

This clone was observed at least ten times. The V gene is TRBV5-1, the J gene TRBJ2-7; 9 nucleotides agree with TRBD2. V was pared by 4 bases and J by 2 bases, with 4 bases of the junction left unmatched. This CDR3 comprises 14 residues. The germline V gene has CDR1 SGHRS and CDR2 YFSETQ. CDR3 loop: CASSQTSGAYEQYF. The CDR3 bases are TGCGCCAGCAGCCAGACTAGCGGAGCCTACGAGCAGTACTTC. Filled out from reference TRBV5-1 and TRBJ2-7, the complete variable domain reads KAGVTQTPRYLIKTRGQQVTLSCSPISGHRSVSWYQQTPGQGLQFLFEYFSETQRNKGNFPGRFSGRQFSNSRSEMNVSTLELGDSALYLCASSQTSGAYEQYFGPGTRLTVT.

V gene TRBV10-3 combines with J gene TRBJ1-5; D call uncertain. The CDR3 runs to 12 residues. V was clipped by 4 bases and J by 3 bases, with 4 bases between them. Germline V gives CDR1 ENHRY, CDR2 SYGVKD. The DNA for the CDR3 is TGTGCCATCAGTGTTAACAATCAGCCCCAGCATTTT. Protein sequence: CAISVNNQPQHF.

J is TRBJ1-5 and V is TRBV4-1, with 10 positions matching TRBD1. The V and J ends lost 5 bases and 5 bases, in that order; junction bases with no gene match: 9. Germline V gene data show CDR1 as MGHRA and CDR2 as YSYEKL. The CDR3 has 16 amino acids. The CDR3 reads CASSKRTGGLYQPQHF. CDR3 DNA sequence: TGCGCCAGCAGCAAAAGGACAGGGGGGCTTTATCAGCCCCAGCATTTT.

The chain's CDR3 is CASSLDAGAGEQFF. The DNA of the CDR3 is TGTGCCAGCAGCTTAGATGCGGGAGCTGGTGAGCAGTTCTTC. This chain uses TRBV11-3 with TRBJ2-1, with 7 bases lining up with TRBD2. Trimming at V came to 0 bases and at J to 9 bases, leaving 5 bases not matched to a gene. The CDR3 sequence is 14 residues long. CDR1 is SGHNT and CDR2 is YENEEA in the germline V gene.

This chain connects TRBV5-1 to TRBJ2-5; 13 nucleotides match TRBD2. The CDR3 runs to 19 residues. Trimming cost V 4 bases and J 5 bases; bases outside gene matches: 17. Germline assignment: CDR1 SGHRS and CDR2 YFSETQ. CDR3 nucleotides: TGCGCCAGCAGCCGGTTAATTCGACTAGCGGGAGGCCAACGGGAGACCCAGTACTTC. This gives the protein CASSRLIRLAGGQRETQYF.

The V gene is TRBV7-6, the J gene TRBJ2-7; TRBD2 agrees at 11 bases. Trimming took 5 bases from V and 3 from J; bases not matched to a gene: 12. Germline CDR1 SGHVS, CDR2 FNYEAQ. This CDR3 is 17 amino acids long. CDR3 DNA: TGTGCCAGCAGCCCCCGTCTAGCGGGGGGTGGGCGCTACGAGCAGTACTTC. This encodes CASSPRLAGGGRYEQYF.

This sequence joins TRBV28 and TRBJ1-2; 8 nucleotides agree with TRBD1. The CDR3 spans 13 residues. V lost 7 bases and J lost 9; bases outside the gene matches: 10. From germline, CDR1 is MDHEN and CDR2 SYDVKM. CDR3 in amino acids: CASTDRVNSRYTF. In nucleotides, the CDR3 is TGTGCCAGCACGGACAGGGTGAATAGTCGCTACACCTTC.

The rearrangement uses TRBV11-2 and TRBJ1-6; possibly TRBD1 for D (5 bases). CDR1 is SGHAT, CDR2 FQNNGV, per germline. The CDR3 is 13 amino acids. With 8 bases removed from V and 6 bases from J, the gap between germline ends came to 11 bases. The CDR3 reads CASVQEINSPLHF. CDR3 in DNA: TGTGCCAGCGTACAGGAGATTAATTCACCCCTCCACTTT.

This sequence joins TRBV5-4 and TRBJ2-7; 11 bases are shared with TRBD1. Germline V gene sequence: CDR1 SGHNT, CDR2 YYREEE (reference sequence). V lost 4 bases, J lost 0 bases, and 3 bases stayed unmatched. This CDR3 comprises 15 residues. Here the CDR3 reads CASSEGTGGSYEQYF. The CDR3 bases are TGTGCCAGCAGCGAAGGGACAGGGGGCTCCTACGAGCAGTACTTC.

This rearrangement joins TRBV5-1 to TRBJ1-1, with a weak D call TRBD1 (6 bases). Germline-derived CDR1 and CDR2 are SGHRS and YFSETQ. Trimming cost V 0 bases and J 6 bases, with 18 bases left between them. The CDR3 covers 16 residues. The CDR3 DNA reads TGCGCCAGCAGCTTGGGGGTTAACAGGGATCGGGCTGAAGCTTTCTTT. Translating gives CASSLGVNRDRAEAFF.

The rearrangement links TRBV11-2 to TRBJ2-1; tentatively, D is TRBD1 (6 bases). From germline, CDR1 is SGHAT and CDR2 FQNNGV. V dropped 0 bases and J dropped 2 bases, with 14 bases sitting between them. This CDR3 spans 17 amino acids. CDR3 in amino acids: CASSLDLGTRPYNEQFF. The CDR3 bases are TGTGCCAGCAGCTTAGATCTTGGGACACGACCCTACAATGAGCAGTTCTTC.

This chain uses TRBV28 with TRBJ2-3, with a tentative D call TRBD2 (7 bases). The CDR3 is 15 residues long. The germline V and J ends were trimmed by 3 bases and 7 bases, with 17 bases remaining between them. Per germline, CDR1 MDHEN and CDR2 SYDVKM. This chain's CDR3 is CASSFRGLIKNTQYF. In nucleotides, the CDR3 is TGTGCCAGCAGTTTCAGGGGACTAATTAAGAATACGCAGTATTTT. The variable domain in full, with the rest retrieved from reference TRBV28 and TRBJ2-3, is DVKVTQSSRYLVKRTGEKVFLECVQDMDHENMFWYRQDPGLGLRLIYFSYDVKMKEKGDIPEGYSVSREKKERFSLILESASTNQTSMYLCASSFRGLIKNTQYFGPGTRLTVL.

The chain links TRBV15 to TRBJ1-4; D is unresolved. Trimming pared 8 bases from V and 8 bases from J, leaving 15 bases between. The germline CDR1 and CDR2 sequences are LNHNV and YYDKDF (reference sequence). The CDR3 runs to 13 residues. CDR3 sequence (DNA): TGTGCCACCGTGGCAGCGGGTCGGGAAAAACTGTTTTTT. Amino acid sequence: CATVAAGREKLFF.

This clone was found a few times. The genes are TRBV30 and TRBJ1-4; D ambiguous. Germline V gene data show CDR1 as GTSNPN and CDR2 as SVGIG (reference sequence). This CDR3 has 12 residues. Trimming removed 4 bases at V and 4 bases at J, with 7 bases between. In nucleotides, the CDR3 is TGTGCCTGGAAACATGATAATGAAAAACTGTTTTTT. As protein: CAWKHDNEKLFF.

The genes are TRBV15 and TRBJ2-7; D may be TRBD1 (5 bases). Trimming stripped 0 bases from V and 6 bases from J, with 12 bases between. This CDR3 has 14 amino acids. Per the germline V gene, CDR1 is LNHNV and CDR2 is YYDKDF (reference sequence). For the CDR3, the DNA is TGTGCCACCAGCAGAGAAGGGGCTAGAGTCGAGCAGTACTTC. This codes for CATSREGARVEQYF.

This chain connects TRBV24-1 to TRBJ2-2; 7 nucleotides line up with TRBD1. Germline CDR1 KGHDR, CDR2 SFDVKD. J gave up 7 bases and V 8 bases, and 9 bases lay outside the gene matches. This CDR3 is 14 amino acids long. CDR3 sequence (DNA): TGTGCCACCACCAATACAGGGGAGCACGGGGAGCTGTTTTTT. This translates into CATTNTGEHGELFF.

This chain connects TRBV10-3 to TRBJ2-1; maybe TRBD2 (7 bases). Per germline, CDR1 ENHRY and CDR2 SYGVKD. V was pared by 6 bases and J by 2 bases, with 14 bases between. CDR3 length equals 15 residues. For the CDR3, the DNA is TGTGCCATCAGACCTTCGGGGGGCGCCTACAATGAGCAGTTCTTC. It encodes CAIRPSGGAYNEQFF.

This clone has just one count. The V and J genes are TRBV6-2 or TRBV6-3 and TRBJ2-1; 8 nucleotides line up with TRBD2. The CDR3 totals 15 residues. CDR1 MNHEY and CDR2 SVGEGT come from the germline V gene. Germline trimming cut 2 bases from V and 4 bases from J; bases unmatched to any gene: 4. CDR3 sequence: CASSYMVAGYNEQFF. Here the CDR3 DNA reads TGTGCCAGCAGTTACATGGTAGCGGGGTACAATGAGCAGTTCTTC.

This chain links TRBV4-3 with TRBJ2-5; 14 bases agree with TRBD2. The CDR3 has 19 residues. From germline, CDR1 is LGHNA and CDR2 YSLEER. With V trimmed by 3 bases and J by 7 bases, 16 bases remained unmatched. Written as DNA, the CDR3 is TGCGCCAGCAGCCATCTCGGACTAGCGGGGGGCGCCGGTTTTGGGACCCAGTACTTC. Translation: CASSHLGLAGGAGFGTQYF.

The chain links TRBV9 to TRBJ1-3, with D uncertain. The CDR3 contains 14 residues. Deletions cut 4 bases from V and 0 bases from J, with 8 bases between. Germline V gene data show CDR1 as SGDLS and CDR2 as YYNGEE. CDR3 region: CASSSGRSGNTIYF. The CDR3 DNA is TGTGCCAGCAGCTCCGGTCGCTCTGGAAACACCATATATTTT.

The genes are TRBV11-3 and TRBJ2-7, with a possible D match to TRBD2 (5 bases). V shed 5 bases and J shed 7 bases, with 12 bases lying between them. Germline V gene lookup returns CDR1 SGHNT and CDR2 YENEEA. The CDR3 extends over 12 amino acids. The CDR3 DNA follows: TGTGCCAGCAGCCCGGGGTCTAGTGAGCAGTACTTC. Residues: CASSPGSSEQYF.